This T cell receptor (beta chain) derives from a study of CD8+ T cells in alopecia areata. Across the study: Administration of oral tofacitinib to treated patients was at 5 to 10 mg twice daily. General study results and limits: Researchers reported that TCR sharing among patients proved less clear than in mice, possibly HLA-linked. Administration of tofacitinib significantly diminished scalp clonality and expanded CD8+ clones within the top 100.

Extracted RNA was reverse transcribed, and the resulting cDNA served as sequencing template. Profiled with immunoSEQ multiplex PCR; TCRdb holds only in-frame clones, not every one. The table lists more than 90,000 clones, about 61% of them singletons. The CDR3 is 18 residues long. Trimming at V came to 2 bases and at J to 3 bases, leaving 13 bases not matched to a gene. Germline CDR1 and CDR2: PRHDT and FYEKMQ (reference sequence). Treatment noted: oral pan-JAK inhibitor, 5-10 mg twice daily. Alopecia areata patients gave lesional scalp punch biopsies and peripheral blood samples. As for this clone: No antigen is known for it.

This TCR came from a human donor with alopecia areata. The starting material was CD8+ T cells sorted from blood, obtained at approximately week 60, from a patient treated with tofacitinib. The chain recombines TRBV13 with TRBJ1-1; 9 bases agree with TRBD1. DNA for the CDR3: TGTGCCAGCAGCTTATTCATCCGGGACAGGGAATCGGACACTGAAGCTTTCTTT. Translation gives CASSLFIRDRESDTEAFF.